These 19 T cell receptor beta chains were all obtained from the same sample, sequenced in a study of PD-L1 blockade in urothelial cancer. Only in-frame clones appear in the TCRdb table, and some are missing; sequencing was by immunoSEQ multiplex PCR. Here the sample spans tens of thousands of clones, around 84% being singletons. Time point specified: pretreatment peripheral blood. This sample comprised PBMCs, obtained around atezolizumab (anti-PD-L1) treatment. The receptors here all came from a man in his 60s with urothelial cancer.

The V call is TRBV6-6, the J call TRBJ1-2; D remains ambiguous. Looked up from germline, CDR1 is MNHNY and CDR2 is SVGAGI (reference sequence). With 0 bases removed from V and 13 bases from J, the gap between germline ends came to 3 bases. There are 9 residues in the CDR3. CDR3 sequence reads: CASSYSLTF. The CDR3 region has the DNA TGTGCCAGCAGTTACTCCCTCACCTTC.

The chain links TRBV9 to TRBJ1-2, with 7 bases fitting TRBD1. The V and J ends lost 2 bases and 4 bases, in that order; junction bases with no gene match: 14. The CDR3 sequence is 17 residues long. Germline V gene lookup returns CDR1 SGDLS and CDR2 YYNGEE. The CDR3 sequence is CASSVTPGQRYSYGYTF. Here the CDR3 DNA reads TGTGCCAGCAGCGTTACCCCGGGACAGAGATATTCCTATGGCTACACCTTC.

The rearrangement uses TRBV7-2 and TRBJ2-5; D is unclear. The CDR3 loop spans 16 amino acids. The V gene lost 5 bases and the J gene lost 1 base, with 17 bases spanning the gap. The germline V gene encodes CDR1 SGHTA and CDR2 FQGNSA. CDR3 protein: CASSLSASAPQETQYF. The CDR3 DNA reads as TGTGCCAGCAGCCTCTCGGCGAGCGCCCCCCAAGAGACCCAGTACTTC.

V usage is TRBV6-1 and J usage is TRBJ1-5, with D perhaps TRBD1 (5 bases). The V gene lost 4 bases and the J gene lost 0 bases, with 7 bases spanning the gap. Germline CDR1 MNHNS, CDR2 SASEGT. The CDR3 has 14 amino acids. The CDR3 nucleotides read TGTGCCAGCAGTGCCAGGGATAGCAATCAGCCCCAGCATTTT. Translating gives CASSARDSNQPQHF.

The rearrangement joins TRBV15 to TRBJ2-1; tentatively, D is TRBD1 (5 bases). The CDR3 totals 18 residues. The germline gives CDR1 LNHNV, CDR2 YYDKDF (reference sequence). V was pared by 0 bases and J by 1 base, with 16 bases between. The CDR3 is CATSRDRLGQGSYNEQFF. As DNA, the CDR3 is TGTGCCACCAGCAGAGATCGTTTAGGGCAGGGTTCCTACAATGAGCAGTTCTTC.

The V call is TRBV28, the J call TRBJ1-4; no clear D. This CDR3 is built from 12 residues. With 2 bases removed from V and 12 bases from J, the gap between germline ends came to 10 bases. Per germline, CDR1 MDHEN and CDR2 SYDVKM. Written as DNA, the CDR3 is TGTGCCAGCAGTTTAAGTAGAGTGGAACTGTTTTTT. Translation: CASSLSRVELFF.

The J gene is TRBJ1-4, the V gene TRBV25-1, with 8 nucleotides matching TRBD1. CDR3 length: 16 residues. Trimming took 6 bases from V and 8 from J; bases not matched to a gene: 14. The V gene's germline CDR1 is MGHDK and CDR2 SYGVNS. In DNA form, the CDR3 reads TGTGCCAGCAGAGGCGATACAGGGGGACGGGAAGAAAAACTGTTTTTT. This sequence encodes CASRGDTGGREEKLFF.

The V gene is TRBV29-1, the J gene TRBJ2-6, with TRBD1 as a possible D gene (6 bases). V dropped 0 bases and J dropped 4 bases, with 10 bases sitting between them. The germline V gene has CDR1 SQVTM and CDR2 ANQGSEA. This CDR3 comprises 15 residues. CDR3 region: CSVEEGASGANVLTF. The CDR3 DNA reads as TGCAGCGTTGAAGAGGGGGCGAGCGGGGCCAACGTCCTGACTTTC.

The chain has TRBV13 and TRBJ2-2; possibly TRBD2 for D (6 bases). The CDR3 has 15 residues. CDR1 is PRHDT and CDR2 is FYEKMQ in the germline V gene (reference sequence). V was cut by 2 bases and J by 3 bases, with 10 bases left in between. The CDR3 sequence: CASSLWERDTGELFF. CDR3 DNA: TGTGCCAGCAGCTTATGGGAGCGGGACACCGGGGAGCTGTTTTTT.

This chain joins TRBV2 and TRBJ2-6, with a weak D call TRBD1 (6 bases). Trimming stripped 4 bases from V and 2 bases from J, with 9 bases between. Germline CDR1 and CDR2: SNHLY and FYNNEI. CDR3 size: 15 residues. The CDR3 DNA is TGTGCCAGCAGTGGAGACAGGACTGGGGCCAACGTCCTGACTTTC. Its translation is CASSGDRTGANVLTF.

This clone was detected only a few times. The rearrangement links TRBV29-1 to TRBJ1-2; D not certain. V lost 1 base and J 0 bases, leaving 3 bases between the germline ends. This CDR3 contains 12 residues. CDR1 and CDR2 (germline): SQVTM, ANQGSEA. The CDR3 nucleotides are TGCAGCGTTGAAGCGTCTAACTATGGCTACACCTTC. Translation: CSVEASNYGYTF.

Worth noting for this clone: The same CDR3 arises from other DNA sequences in this sample as well. V is TRBV15 and J is TRBJ2-5; 7 nucleotides match TRBD2. This CDR3 has 14 residues. Unmatched junction bases numbered 3, after V lost 0 bases and J lost 5 bases. Germline-derived CDR1 and CDR2 are LNHNV and YYDKDF (reference sequence). CDR3 DNA: TGTGCCACCAGCAGAGATCGGGGGGAGGAGACCCAGTACTTC. Encoded protein: CATSRDRGEETQYF.

The chain is built from TRBV6-6 and TRBJ1-2; 9 bases line up with TRBD1. The germline gives CDR1 MNHNY, CDR2 SVGAGI (reference sequence). The CDR3 is 15 residues long. V was pared by 2 bases and J by 0 bases, with 1 base of the junction left unmatched. For the CDR3, the DNA is TGTGCCAGCAGTTACCGACAGGGGGCTAACTATGGCTACACCTTC. Its protein product is CASSYRQGANYGYTF.

The gene calls are TRBV5-6 and TRBJ2-1, with 14 bases matching TRBD2. CDR1 and CDR2 from the germline V gene are SGHDT and YYEEEE. Trimming at V came to 7 bases and at J to 7 bases, leaving 7 bases not matched to a gene. The CDR3 consists of 15 residues. The CDR3: CASQRLAGGLNEQFF. The CDR3 DNA follows: TGTGCCAGCCAAAGACTAGCGGGGGGGCTTAATGAGCAGTTCTTC.

This clone was counted only a few times. This chain uses TRBV2 with TRBJ1-4; D is undetermined. The CDR3 is made up of 14 amino acids. V dropped 1 base and J dropped 8 bases, with 11 bases sitting between them. Germline V gene data show CDR1 as SNHLY and CDR2 as FYNNEI. CDR3 loop: CASSEVRSSEKLFF. The CDR3 DNA is TGTGCCAGCAGTGAAGTCAGGTCAAGCGAAAAACTGTTTTTT. Filled out from reference TRBV2 and TRBJ1-4, the complete variable domain reads EPEVTQTPSHQVTQMGQEVILRCVPISNHLYFYWYRQILGQKVEFLVSFYNNEISEKSEIFDDQFSVERPDGSNFTLKIRSTKLEDSAMYFCASSEVRSSEKLFFGSGTQLSVL.

V usage is TRBV5-4 and J usage is TRBJ2-2; D gene unclear. The CDR3 is 12 residues long. CDR1 SGHNT and CDR2 YYREEE come from the germline V gene (reference sequence). V lost 4 bases, J lost 4 bases, and 5 bases lay in between. The CDR3 sequence: CASSTSTGELFF. The CDR3 nucleotides read TGTGCCAGCAGCACATCCACCGGGGAGCTGTTTTTT.

This rearrangement joins TRBV19 to TRBJ1-2; 9 positions agree with TRBD1. CDR3 length equals 16 residues. Trimming took 6 bases from V and 7 from J; bases not matched to a gene: 15. Per the germline V gene, CDR1 is LNHDA and CDR2 is SQIVND (reference sequence). The CDR3 DNA reads TGTGCCAGTAGCCCACCAGCCGGGACAGGGTACTCTGGCTACACCTTC. The encoded protein is CASSPPAGTGYSGYTF.

The rearrangement uses TRBV4-3 and TRBJ2-1; tentative D call: TRBD2 (7 bases). Germline lookup yields CDR1 LGHNA and CDR2 YSLEER. V was cut by 4 bases and J by 4 bases, with 23 bases left in between. The CDR3 has 18 residues. Written as DNA, the CDR3 is TGCGCCAGCAGCCCGTTAAGGGGGGAGGGCCCTACTTACAATGAGCAGTTCTTC. Amino acid sequence: CASSPLRGEGPTYNEQFF.

The CDR3 sequence is CASSTGTPETQYF. In DNA, the CDR3 is TGTGCCAGCAGTACCGGGACTCCGGAGACCCAGTACTTC. The V and J genes are TRBV28 and TRBJ2-5; D is perhaps TRBD2 (6 bases). Germline-derived CDR1 and CDR2 are MDHEN and SYDVKM. There are 13 residues in the CDR3. With 5 bases removed from V and 5 bases from J, the gap between germline ends came to 12 bases.